The 3 T cell receptor beta chains below come from one sample, sequenced in a study of T cell responses to AZD1222 COVID-19 vaccine. Sequencing was performed with immunoSEQ multiplex PCR; in TCRdb, only in-frame clones are kept and a portion is missing. The sample lists about 120,000 clones, roughly 90% seen once, with 4% to 5.5% in the top ten. The sequenced sample was peripheral blood, obtained on day 0 of AZD1222 vaccination. The receptors shown here come from an adult in good health.

The V and J genes are TRBV2 and TRBJ2-2; 10 positions agree with TRBD2. There are 16 residues in the CDR3. Looked up from germline, CDR1 is SNHLY and CDR2 is FYNNEI. Trimming took 6 bases from V and 4 from J; bases not matched to a gene: 8. CDR3 residues: CASSRSGGALTGELFF. CDR3 nucleotides: TGTGCCAGCAGCCGGAGCGGGGGGGCCCTCACCGGGGAGCTGTTTTTT.

The chain recombines TRBV4-1 with TRBJ2-5, with 7 positions matching TRBD2. The CDR3 is 15 residues long. Unmatched junction bases numbered 5, after V lost 0 bases and J lost 4 bases. Germline V gene data show CDR1 as MGHRA and CDR2 as YSYEKL. The CDR3 here is CASSQDIGEGETQYF. The CDR3 bases are TGCGCCAGCAGCCAAGATATCGGGGAGGGAGAGACCCAGTACTTC.

The chain combines TRBV7-8 with TRBJ2-2, with TRBD1 identical over 8 bases. CDR3 length equals 16 residues. From germline, CDR1 is SGHVS and CDR2 FQNEAQ. Trimming took 6 bases from V and 3 from J; bases not matched to a gene: 9. The CDR3 here is CASSRQGALDTGELFF. CDR3 nucleotide sequence: TGTGCCAGCAGTCGTCAGGGGGCGTTGGACACCGGGGAGCTGTTTTTT.